This TCR beta chain came from a study of shared clonotypes between healthy human individuals. Study-level results: The study drew on few donors, limiting represented genetic and exposure-history diversity. In this cohort, only blood was sampled, and tissue repertoires likely differ.

Replicate PCRs for sorted subsets used about 200 ng DNA; this equaled 25,000 to 35,000 T cell genomes. Source study methods: In the immunoSEQ data, sequences were junction-only and lacked quality scores, so filtering differed. This table comes from immunoSEQ multiplex PCR, and its TCRdb copy is limited to in-frame clones, with some not included. V and J calls and clone size follow that table, whereas D and trimming were derived from the DNA. The table includes nearly 2 million clones, about 95% detected once. Naive-designated CD8 cells lacked CD45RO, were positively enriched for CCR7, and omitted terminally differentiated effector memory CD45RA+ cells. With respect to this clone: Its antigen is not identified.

Germline V gives CDR1 MGHRA, CDR2 YSYEKL. The CDR3 consists of 16 residues. V lost 3 bases and J lost 3; bases outside the gene matches: 7. The clonotype was recovered from a young man in good health. The chain has TRBV4-1 and TRBJ2-7; 11 bases are shared with TRBD2. Sequenced input: naive CD8+ T cells sorted from blood. The CDR3 bases are TGCGCCAGCAGCCAGGAGGGACTAGCGGATTTCTACGAGCAGTACTTC. Protein: CASSQEGLADFYEQYF.